Listed below are T cell receptor beta chains from one sample, sequenced in a study of blood T cells in healthy people across ages. TCRdb used MiXCR to reprocess the 5' RACE reads, holding one entry per CDR3 protein. The sample carries approximately 1.5 million distinct CDR3 sequences, roughly 43% recorded once. Sequenced input: blood. The receptors were sampled from a woman younger than 35 in good health. Each CDR3 is given with its conserved first and last residue. A D gene is named only where the DNA matches it firmly. Clone sizes are given selectively: once, few, many, or a class where the clone is expanded.

TGCGCCAGCAGCCAAGAGCGACGGGCAGGGGGCAGTAAGGATACGCAGTATTTT,CASSQERRAGGSKDTQYF,TRBJ2-3,TRBV4-3,few,TRBD1
TGTGCCAGCAGGCCCGGACAGGACTACGAGCAGTACTTC,CASRPGQDYEQYF,TRBJ2-7,TRBV27,few,TRBD1
TGTGCCAGCAGCGAAACAGGTTTTAGCACAGATACGCAGTATTTT,CASSETGFSTDTQYF,TRBJ2-3,TRBV7-9,NA,NA
TGCGCCAGCAGCCAGGGGGACAGCAGAAATCAGCCCCAGCATTTT,CASSQGDSRNQPQHF,TRBJ1-5,TRBV4-1,NA,TRBD1
TGCGCCAGCAGCCCAGGCGGGGGGGGAGCAGATACGCAGTATTTT,CASSPGGGGADTQYF,TRBJ2-3,TRBV4-1,NA,TRBD2
TGTGCCAGCAGCTTAGCCCCCGGGCGAAACACTGAAGCTTTCTTT,CASSLAPGRNTEAFF,TRBJ1-1,TRBV11-1,few,NA
TGCAGTGCTAGGTTTAGGGCGGGACATAGCACAGATACGCAGTATTTT,CSARFRAGHSTDTQYF,TRBJ2-3,TRBV20-1,NA,NA
TGTGCCAGCAGCCACCCCCGAACAACCTACGAGCAGTACTTC,CASSHPRTTYEQYF,TRBJ2-7,TRBV14,NA,NA
TGTGCCAGCAGCTTAGAGGAGGGGCCCCAGCATTTT,CASSLEEGPQHF,TRBJ1-5,TRBV7-9,NA,NA
TGTGCCAGCAGCCCCCATAGGGATGAAAAACTGTTTTTT,CASSPHRDEKLFF,TRBJ1-4,TRBV6-5,NA,NA
TGTGCCAGCAGGGAGTTAAGGGGTTTCTACAATGAGCAGTTCTTC,CASRELRGFYNEQFF,TRBJ2-1,TRBV6-2/TRBV6-3,NA,NA
TGTGCCAGTAGTATGGGCCAGATCACCGGGGAGCTGTTTTTT,CASSMGQITGELFF,TRBJ2-2,TRBV19,NA,NA
TGTGCCAGCAGTTTAAACCCAGCAGGCACAGATACGCAGTATTTT,CASSLNPAGTDTQYF,TRBJ2-3,TRBV12-3/TRBV12-4,NA,NA
TGTGCCAGCAGCCAAGTAGGGGGTGGGACAAAGTATGGCTACACCTTC,CASSQVGGGTKYGYTF,TRBJ1-2,TRBV4-2,NA,NA
TGTGCCAGCACCGCGACAGGGTACACCGGGGAGCTGTTTTTT,CASTATGYTGELFF,TRBJ2-2,TRBV7-9,NA,TRBD1
TGCGCCAGCAGCCACCTGGGACAGCGGGGTCCAGATACGCAGTATTTT,CASSHLGQRGPDTQYF,TRBJ2-3,TRBV4-1,few,NA
TGCAGTGCTCGTGGGCAGGGCTCTACTGGGGCCAACGTCCTGACTTTC,CSARGQGSTGANVLTF,TRBJ2-6,TRBV20-1,NA,NA
TGTGCCAGCAGCCGTGACAGGGTTACGAATCAGCCCCAGCATTTT,CASSRDRVTNQPQHF,TRBJ1-5,TRBV28,few,TRBD1
TGTGCCAGCAGCTTAGCTGGGGGGCAGAGCAATGAGCAGTTCTTC,CASSLAGGQSNEQFF,TRBJ2-1,TRBV7-9,NA,NA
TGTGCCAGCAGCTTTAATCCCTACGAGCAGTACTTC,CASSFNPYEQYF,TRBJ2-7,TRBV7-9,many,NA
TGTGCCAGCAGCCTAGACCTTGGCAATTACAATGAGCAGTACTTC,CASSLDLGNYNEQYF,TRBJ2-7,TRBV5-6,few,NA
TGCGCCAGCAGCTTAGGGAGTCAGAACAATGAGCAGTTCTTC,CASSLGSQNNEQFF,TRBJ2-1,TRBV5-1,once,NA
TGTGCCATCGGGACCGGGACAGGGTTATCCTACGAGCAGTACTTC,CAIGTGTGLSYEQYF,TRBJ2-7,TRBV10-3,NA,TRBD1
TGTGCCAGCAGTTTCCGTTTATCGGTTACCCCCAGCAATGAGCAGTTCTTC,CASSFRLSVTPSNEQFF,TRBJ2-1,TRBV27,NA,NA
TGTGCCAGCAGTCGACTGACAGGGACAGCAACTAATGAAAAACTGTTTTTT,CASSRLTGTATNEKLFF,TRBJ1-4,TRBV6-2/TRBV6-3,few,TRBD1
TGTGCCAGCGACAGGGGGCGAGAAAGCCCCTACAATGAGCAGTTCTTC,CASDRGRESPYNEQFF,TRBJ2-1,TRBV2,NA,TRBD1
TGTGCCAGCAGTTACTCGACTACGGGGGGTAACAATGAGCAGTTCTTC,CASSYSTTGGNNEQFF,TRBJ2-1,TRBV6-6,NA,TRBD2
TGTGCCAGCAGCAAGGGCCAGAGCACTGAAGCTTTCTTT,CASSKGQSTEAFF,TRBJ1-1,TRBV21-1,NA,NA
TGCAGCGTGGGACAGAATGAAAAACTGTTTTTT,CSVGQNEKLFF,TRBJ1-4,TRBV29-1,NA,TRBD1
TGTGCTAGCAGCACGGGACAGGGTAAACAAGAGACCCAGTACTTC,CASSTGQGKQETQYF,TRBJ2-5,TRBV7-7,few,TRBD1
TGTGCCGCTACCGGGACATCTTCCTACGAGCAGTACTTC,CAATGTSSYEQYF,TRBJ2-7,TRBV7-9,NA,NA
TGCAGTGCTAGAGAGTGGAGGTATTTGGAGACCCAGTACTTC,CSAREWRYLETQYF,TRBJ2-5,TRBV20-1,NA,NA
TGTGCCAGCAGAGACCCACTAGCGGGCAGCGAGCAGTTCTTC,CASRDPLAGSEQFF,TRBJ2-1,TRBV6-2/TRBV6-3,NA,TRBD2
TGTGCCAGCAGCTTAGGGGAACGCGAGCAGTACTTC,CASSLGEREQYF,TRBJ2-7,TRBV7-9,few,NA
TGTGCCAGCAGTGAATCGAGGGGGCTTGGGGCCAACGTCCTGACTTTC,CASSESRGLGANVLTF,TRBJ2-6,TRBV25-1,NA,TRBD1
TGCGCCAGCAGCTTACGGACCTCGGGCGGTGAAGCTTTCTTT,CASSLRTSGGEAFF,TRBJ1-1,TRBV5-1,few,NA
TGTGCCAGCAGCTTACCTCCTTTCCTGCTGAGCTCCTACAATGAGCAGTTCTTC,CASSLPPFLLSSYNEQFF,TRBJ2-1,TRBV11-2,few,NA
TGTGCCAGCAGCGTAGCGGGAGCTAGCACAGATACGCAGTATTTT,CASSVAGASTDTQYF,TRBJ2-3,TRBV9,few,NA
TGTGCCAGCAAGGGAGTTGTCTTTAAAAACATTCAGTACTTC,CASKGVVFKNIQYF,TRBJ2-4,TRBV3-1,NA,NA
TGTGCCAGCAGCTTATCCCTCGTGAGTAGCGGGATTTACAATGAGCAGTACTTC,CASSLSLVSSGIYNEQYF,TRBJ2-5,TRBV11-2,NA,TRBD2
TGTGCCAGTCGACTAGCGGGAAACAATGAGCAGTTCTTC,CASRLAGNNEQFF,TRBJ2-1,TRBV4-2,many,TRBD2
TGCAGTGCTAGAGTAGGACAGGGAAAAAAACTGTTTTTT,CSARVGQGKKLFF,TRBJ1-4,TRBV20-1,NA,TRBD1
TGTGCCAGCAGTTTGGGCGCCCTGAGCTCCTACGAGCAGTACTTC,CASSLGALSSYEQYF,TRBJ2-7,TRBV12-3/TRBV12-4,NA,NA
TGCAGTGCTAGACGGACAACCCAAGAGACCCAGTACTTC,CSARRTTQETQYF,TRBJ2-5,TRBV20-1,NA,NA
TGTGCCAGCACCCTAGCGGGAGGCCCCAATGAGCAGTACTTC,CASTLAGGPNEQYF,TRBJ2-7,TRBV9,NA,TRBD2
TGTGCCAGCAGCATTCTCGAGGGGGCTGAAGCTTTCTTT,CASSILEGAEAFF,TRBJ1-1,TRBV7-6,NA,NA
TGCAGCGTTGAAGGCCAGAATCCAAACATTCAGTACTTC,CSVEGQNPNIQYF,TRBJ2-4,TRBV29-1,few,NA
TGCGCCAGCAGCCATGGTCAGTCCAATTCACCCCTCCACTTT,CASSHGQSNSPLHF,TRBJ1-6,TRBV4-3,few,NA
TGTGCCAGCAGCCCCCAGTCGGGGATCTATGAGCAGTTCTTC,CASSPQSGIYEQFF,TRBJ2-1,TRBV7-9,NA,NA
TGCAGCGCTGGGACAGAAAGAAACTATGGCTACACCTTC,CSAGTERNYGYTF,TRBJ1-2,TRBV29-1,NA,TRBD1
TGTGCCAGCAGAAGGGACACCTATAATGAAAAACTGTTTTTT,CASRRDTYNEKLFF,TRBJ1-4,TRBV7-2,many,NA
TGTGCCAGCAGCCAAGGCTGGGGATGGAGCACAGATACGCAGTATTTT,CASSQGWGWSTDTQYF,TRBJ2-3,TRBV14,NA,NA
TGTGCCAGCGGATCGACCTTCTCTGGGGCCAACGTCCTGACTTTC,CASGSTFSGANVLTF,TRBJ2-6,TRBV7-9,NA,NA